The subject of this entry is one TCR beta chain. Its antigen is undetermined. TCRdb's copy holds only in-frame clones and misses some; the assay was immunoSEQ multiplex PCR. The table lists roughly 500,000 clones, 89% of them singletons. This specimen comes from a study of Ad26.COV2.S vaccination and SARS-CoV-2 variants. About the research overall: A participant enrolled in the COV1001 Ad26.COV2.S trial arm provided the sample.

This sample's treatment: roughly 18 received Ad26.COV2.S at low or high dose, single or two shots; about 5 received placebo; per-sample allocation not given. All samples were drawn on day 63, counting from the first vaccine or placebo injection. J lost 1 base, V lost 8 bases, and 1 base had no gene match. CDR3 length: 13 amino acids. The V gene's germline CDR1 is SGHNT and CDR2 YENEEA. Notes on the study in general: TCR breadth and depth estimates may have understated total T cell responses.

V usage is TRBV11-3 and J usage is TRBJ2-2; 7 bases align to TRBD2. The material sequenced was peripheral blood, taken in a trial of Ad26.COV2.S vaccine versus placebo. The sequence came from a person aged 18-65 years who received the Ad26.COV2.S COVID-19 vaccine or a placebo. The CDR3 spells CASSGGNTGELFF. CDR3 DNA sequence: TGTGCCAGCTCGGGGGGGAACACCGGGGAGCTGTTTTTT.